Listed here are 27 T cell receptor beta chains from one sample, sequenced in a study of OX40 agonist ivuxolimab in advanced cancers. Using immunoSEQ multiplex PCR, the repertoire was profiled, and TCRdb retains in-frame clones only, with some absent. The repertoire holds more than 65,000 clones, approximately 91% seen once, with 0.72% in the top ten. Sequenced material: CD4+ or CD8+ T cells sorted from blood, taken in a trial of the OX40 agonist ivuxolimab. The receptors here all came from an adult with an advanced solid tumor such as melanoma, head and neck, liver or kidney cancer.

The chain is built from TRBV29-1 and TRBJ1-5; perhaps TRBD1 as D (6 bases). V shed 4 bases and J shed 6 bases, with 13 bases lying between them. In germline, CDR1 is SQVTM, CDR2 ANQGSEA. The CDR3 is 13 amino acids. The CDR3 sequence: CSVAQGPRQPQHF. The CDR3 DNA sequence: TGCAGCGTTGCACAGGGCCCCCGTCAGCCCCAGCATTTT.

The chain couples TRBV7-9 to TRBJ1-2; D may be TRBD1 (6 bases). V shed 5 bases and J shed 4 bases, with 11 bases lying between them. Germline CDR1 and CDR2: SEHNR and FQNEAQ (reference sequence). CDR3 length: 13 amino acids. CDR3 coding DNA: TGTGCCAGCAGCCCGGACAGCATCTATGGCTACACCTTC. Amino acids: CASSPDSIYGYTF.

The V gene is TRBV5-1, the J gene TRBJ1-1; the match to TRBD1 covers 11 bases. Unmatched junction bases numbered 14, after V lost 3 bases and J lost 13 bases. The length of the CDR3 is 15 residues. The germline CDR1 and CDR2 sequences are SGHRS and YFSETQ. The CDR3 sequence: CASSSFGRTGGASFF. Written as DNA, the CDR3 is TGCGCCAGCAGCTCGTTTGGCCGGACAGGGGGCGCGAGTTTCTTT.

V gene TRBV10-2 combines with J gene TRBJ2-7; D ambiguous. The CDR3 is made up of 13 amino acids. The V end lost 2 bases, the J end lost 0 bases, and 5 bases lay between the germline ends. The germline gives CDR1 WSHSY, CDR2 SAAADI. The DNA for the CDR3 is TGCGCCAGCAGTGAGCTTAACTCCTACGAGCAGTACTTC. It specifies CASSELNSYEQYF.

CDR3 DNA sequence: TGCGCCAGCAGTCGCTCTGGAAACACCATATATTTT. Translation: CASSRSGNTIYF. The chain couples TRBV10-1 to TRBJ1-3; D is unclear. Per the germline V gene, CDR1 is WNHNN and CDR2 is SYGVQD (reference sequence). The CDR3 totals 12 residues. The germline V and J ends were trimmed by 5 bases and 0 bases, with 2 bases remaining between them.

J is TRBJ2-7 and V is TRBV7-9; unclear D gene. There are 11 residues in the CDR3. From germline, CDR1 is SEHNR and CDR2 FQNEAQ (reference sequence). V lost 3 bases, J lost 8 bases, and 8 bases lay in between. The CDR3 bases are TGTGCCAGCAGCTTGACGCCGAAGCAGTACTTC. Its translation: CASSLTPKQYF.

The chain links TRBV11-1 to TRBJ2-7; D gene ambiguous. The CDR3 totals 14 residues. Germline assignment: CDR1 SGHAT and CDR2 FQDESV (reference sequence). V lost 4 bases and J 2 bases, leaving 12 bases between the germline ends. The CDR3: CASSWTGTTYEQYF. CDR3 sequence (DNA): TGTGCCAGCAGCTGGACGGGCACAACCTACGAGCAGTACTTC.

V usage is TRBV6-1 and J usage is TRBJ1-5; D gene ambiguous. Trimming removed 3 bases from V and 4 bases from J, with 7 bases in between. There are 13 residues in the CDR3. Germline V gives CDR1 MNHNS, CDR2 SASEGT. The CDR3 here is CASSDWGNQPQHF. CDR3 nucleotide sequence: TGTGCCAGCAGTGATTGGGGAAATCAGCCCCAGCATTTT.

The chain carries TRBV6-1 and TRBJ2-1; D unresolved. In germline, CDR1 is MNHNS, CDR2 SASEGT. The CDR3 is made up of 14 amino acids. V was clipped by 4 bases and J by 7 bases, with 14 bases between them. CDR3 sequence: CASSANPVLNEQFF. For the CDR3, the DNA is TGTGCCAGCAGTGCAAATCCCGTATTGAATGAGCAGTTCTTC.

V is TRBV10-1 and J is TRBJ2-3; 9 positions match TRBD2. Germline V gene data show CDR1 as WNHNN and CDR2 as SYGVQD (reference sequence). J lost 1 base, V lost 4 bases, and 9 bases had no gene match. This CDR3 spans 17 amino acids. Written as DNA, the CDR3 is TGCGCCAGCAGTGGGGGTTCTAGCGGGGTAGGCACAGATACGCAGTATTTT. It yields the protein CASSGGSSGVGTDTQYF.

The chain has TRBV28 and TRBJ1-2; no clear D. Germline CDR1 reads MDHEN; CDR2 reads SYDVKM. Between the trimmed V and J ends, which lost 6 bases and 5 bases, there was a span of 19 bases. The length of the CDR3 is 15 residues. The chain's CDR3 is CASSLVLDGSYGYTF. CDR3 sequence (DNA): TGTGCCAGCAGCTTGGTCTTGGACGGCTCTTATGGCTACACCTTC.

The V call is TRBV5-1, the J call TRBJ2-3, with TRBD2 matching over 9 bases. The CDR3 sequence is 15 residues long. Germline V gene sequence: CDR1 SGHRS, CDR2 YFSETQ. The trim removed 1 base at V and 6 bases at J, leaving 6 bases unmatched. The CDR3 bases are TGCGCCAGCAGCTTGAAGCGGGAGGTGGCTGATACGCAGTATTTT. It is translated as CASSLKREVADTQYF. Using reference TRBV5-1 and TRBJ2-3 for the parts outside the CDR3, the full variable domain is KAGVTQTPRYLIKTRGQQVTLSCSPISGHRSVSWYQQTPGQGLQFLFEYFSETQRNKGNFPGRFSGRQFSNSRSEMNVSTLELGDSALYLCASSLKREVADTQYFGPGTRLTVL.

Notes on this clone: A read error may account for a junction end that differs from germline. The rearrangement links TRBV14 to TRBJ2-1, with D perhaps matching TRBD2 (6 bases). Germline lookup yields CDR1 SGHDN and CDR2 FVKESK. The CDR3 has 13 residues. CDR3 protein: CASSQDRRTSPLF. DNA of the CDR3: TGTGCCAGCAGCCAAGATCGGCGTACTAGCCCACTCTTC.

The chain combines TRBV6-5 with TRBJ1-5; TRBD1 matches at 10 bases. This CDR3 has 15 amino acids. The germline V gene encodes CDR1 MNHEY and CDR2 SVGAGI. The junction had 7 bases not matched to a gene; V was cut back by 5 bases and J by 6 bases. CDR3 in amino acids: CASSQTRDRGQPQHF. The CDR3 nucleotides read TGTGCCAGCAGTCAAACCCGGGACAGGGGTCAGCCCCAGCATTTT.

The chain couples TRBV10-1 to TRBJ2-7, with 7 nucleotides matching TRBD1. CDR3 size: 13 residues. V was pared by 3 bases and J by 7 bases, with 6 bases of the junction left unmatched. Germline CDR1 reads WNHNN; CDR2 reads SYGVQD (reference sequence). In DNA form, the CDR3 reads TGCGCCAGCAGTGACCCGGACAGGTATGAGCAGTACTTC. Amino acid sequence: CASSDPDRYEQYF.

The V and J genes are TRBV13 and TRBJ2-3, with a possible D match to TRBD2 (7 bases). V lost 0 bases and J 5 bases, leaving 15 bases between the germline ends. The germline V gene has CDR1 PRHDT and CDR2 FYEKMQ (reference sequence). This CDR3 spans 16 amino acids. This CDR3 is CASSLGRRGAGDTQYF. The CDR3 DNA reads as TGTGCCAGCAGCTTAGGCCGTCGGGGGGCGGGAGATACGCAGTATTTT.

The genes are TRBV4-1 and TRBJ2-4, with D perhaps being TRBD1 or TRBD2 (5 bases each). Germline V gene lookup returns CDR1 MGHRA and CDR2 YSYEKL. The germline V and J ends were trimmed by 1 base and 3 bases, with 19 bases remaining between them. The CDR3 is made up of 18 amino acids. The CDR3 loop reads CASSQVGKGAGDKNIQYF. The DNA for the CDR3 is TGCGCCAGCAGCCAAGTCGGGAAAGGGGCAGGTGACAAAAACATTCAGTACTTC.

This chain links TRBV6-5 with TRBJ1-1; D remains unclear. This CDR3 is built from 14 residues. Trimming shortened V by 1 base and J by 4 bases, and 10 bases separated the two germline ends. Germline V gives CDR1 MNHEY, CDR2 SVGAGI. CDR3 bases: TGTGCCAGCAGTTACTTCGGGAGAGGCACTGAAGCTTTCTTT. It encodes CASSYFGRGTEAFF.

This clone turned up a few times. CDR3 residues: CASGRVYGYTF. In DNA form, the CDR3 reads TGTGCCAGCGGGAGAGTCTATGGCTACACCTTC. V gene TRBV28 combines with J gene TRBJ1-2; D is uncertain. V shed 8 bases and J shed 4 bases, with 8 bases lying between them. The CDR3 loop spans 11 amino acids. In germline, CDR1 is MDHEN, CDR2 SYDVKM.

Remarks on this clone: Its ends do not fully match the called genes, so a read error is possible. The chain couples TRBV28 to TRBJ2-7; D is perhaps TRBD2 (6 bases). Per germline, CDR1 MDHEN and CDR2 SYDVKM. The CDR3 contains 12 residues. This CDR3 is CASTLGVGGQYF. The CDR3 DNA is TGTGCCAGCACTTTAGGGGTCGGGGGGCAGTACTTC.

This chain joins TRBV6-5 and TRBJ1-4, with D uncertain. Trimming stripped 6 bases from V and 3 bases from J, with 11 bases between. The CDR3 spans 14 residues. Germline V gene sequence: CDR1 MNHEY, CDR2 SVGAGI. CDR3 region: CASRRPGSNEKLFF. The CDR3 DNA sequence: TGTGCCAGCAGGAGACCGGGATCTAATGAAAAACTGTTTTTT.

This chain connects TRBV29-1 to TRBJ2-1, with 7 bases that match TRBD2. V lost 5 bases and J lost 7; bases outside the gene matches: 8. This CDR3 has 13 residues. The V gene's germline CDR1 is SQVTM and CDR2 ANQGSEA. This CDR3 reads CSVHHLAENEQFF. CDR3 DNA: TGCAGCGTTCACCATCTAGCGGAGAATGAGCAGTTCTTC.

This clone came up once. The DNA for the CDR3 is TGTGCCAGCTCATACGGACTAGCGGCCTACAATGAGCAGTTCTTC. Its protein is CASSYGLAAYNEQFF. The gene calls are TRBV18 and TRBJ2-1, with TRBD2 matching 10 bases. CDR1 is KGHSH and CDR2 is LQKENI in the germline V gene. The V segment lost 5 bases and the J segment 2 bases; nucleotides outside the gene matches: 3. This CDR3 has 15 residues.

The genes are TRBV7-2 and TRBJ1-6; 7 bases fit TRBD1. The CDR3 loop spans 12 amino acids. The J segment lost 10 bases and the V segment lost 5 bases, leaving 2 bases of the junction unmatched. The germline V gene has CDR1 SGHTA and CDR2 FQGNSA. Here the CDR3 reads CASSHRGSPLHF. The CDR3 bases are TGTGCCAGCAGCCACAGGGGCTCACCCCTCCACTTT.

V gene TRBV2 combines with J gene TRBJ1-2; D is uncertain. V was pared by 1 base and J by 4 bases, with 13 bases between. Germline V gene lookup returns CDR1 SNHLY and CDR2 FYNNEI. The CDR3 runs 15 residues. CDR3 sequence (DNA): TGTGCCAGCAGTGAAGGTTCGGTCCGTTTCTATGGCTACACCTTC. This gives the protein CASSEGSVRFYGYTF.

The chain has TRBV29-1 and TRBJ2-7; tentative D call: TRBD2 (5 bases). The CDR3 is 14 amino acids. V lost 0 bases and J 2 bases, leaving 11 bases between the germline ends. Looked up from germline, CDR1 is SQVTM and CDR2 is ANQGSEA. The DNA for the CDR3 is TGCAGCGTTGAAGATTCGGGGAGCCCCTACGAGCAGTACTTC. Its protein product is CSVEDSGSPYEQYF.

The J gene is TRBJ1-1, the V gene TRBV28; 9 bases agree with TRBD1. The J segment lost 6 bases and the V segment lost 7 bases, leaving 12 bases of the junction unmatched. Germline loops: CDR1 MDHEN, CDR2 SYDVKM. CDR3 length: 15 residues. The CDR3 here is CASTPVGGQGPEAFF. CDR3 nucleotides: TGTGCCAGCACCCCGGTGGGGGGACAGGGCCCTGAAGCTTTCTTT.